This T cell receptor (beta chain) was retrieved from a study of cytomegalovirus exposure and HLA in healthy donors. The J segment lost 4 bases and the V segment lost 11 bases, leaving 4 bases of the junction unmatched. This CDR3 is 13 amino acids long. Looked up from germline, CDR1 is ENHRY and CDR2 is SYGVKD. Study findings and constraints: What TCR beta sequences reportedly achieved was accurate prediction of HLA-A and HLA-B alleles in most subjects.

The PCR was carried out with 60 Vbeta primers and 13 Jbeta primers. Sequenced by immunoSEQ multiplex PCR; TCRdb stores in-frame clones only, minus some. Among about 240,000 clones listed, roughly 87% were seen once. Notes on this clone: Antigen unknown.

Sequenced sample: PBMCs. The source is a woman in her forties in good health and CMV-seropositive. The chain has TRBV10-3 and TRBJ2-3; 12 bases are shared with TRBD2. The CDR3 loop reads CAATSGGPDTQYF. DNA for the CDR3: TGTGCCGCGACTAGCGGGGGACCAGATACGCAGTATTTT.